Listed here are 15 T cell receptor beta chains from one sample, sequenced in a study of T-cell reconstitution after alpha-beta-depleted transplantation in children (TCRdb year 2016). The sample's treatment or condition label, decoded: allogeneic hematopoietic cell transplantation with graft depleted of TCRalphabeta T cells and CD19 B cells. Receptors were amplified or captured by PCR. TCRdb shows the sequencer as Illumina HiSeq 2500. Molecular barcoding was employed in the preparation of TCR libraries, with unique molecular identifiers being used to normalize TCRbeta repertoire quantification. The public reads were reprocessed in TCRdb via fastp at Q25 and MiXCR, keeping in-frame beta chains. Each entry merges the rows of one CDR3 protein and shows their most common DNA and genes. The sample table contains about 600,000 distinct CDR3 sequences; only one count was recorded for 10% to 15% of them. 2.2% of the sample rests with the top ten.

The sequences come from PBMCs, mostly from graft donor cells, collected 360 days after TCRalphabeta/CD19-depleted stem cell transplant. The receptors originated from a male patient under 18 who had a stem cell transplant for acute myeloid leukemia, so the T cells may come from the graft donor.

The CDR3 is CASSRWASGSEEGNTQYF. In nucleotides, the CDR3 is TGTGCCAGCAGCCGCTGGGCTAGCGGGAGCGAAGAGGGTAATACGCAGTATTTT. This chain uses TRBV6-1 with TRBJ2-3; 10 bases are shared with TRBD2. The germline gives CDR1 MNHNS, CDR2 SASEGT. The CDR3 is 18 residues long. Germline trimming cut 6 bases from V and 7 bases from J; bases unmatched to any gene: 19.

DNA for the CDR3: TGCAGCGTTGCGGGACAGGGAGGCAATCAGCCCCAGCATTTT. Protein product: CSVAGQGGNQPQHF. The chain combines TRBV29-1 with TRBJ1-5, with 9 bases identical to TRBD1. This CDR3 contains 14 residues. Germline V lookup: CDR1 SQVTM, CDR2 ANQGSEA. Trimming took 4 bases from V and 2 from J; bases not matched to a gene: 3.

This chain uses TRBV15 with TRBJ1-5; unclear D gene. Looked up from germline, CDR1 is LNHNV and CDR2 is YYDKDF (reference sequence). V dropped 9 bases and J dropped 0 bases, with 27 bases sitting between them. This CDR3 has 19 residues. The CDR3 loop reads CATGYYRGSNFLSNQPQHF. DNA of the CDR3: TGTGCCACGGGTTATTACCGAGGGAGTAACTTTCTTAGCAATCAGCCCCAGCATTTT.

CDR3 DNA sequence: TGTGCCAGCAGTTCGGGACAGGGGGCTTCAGGATACAATGAGCAGTTCTTC. This sequence encodes CASSSGQGASGYNEQFF. The chain recombines TRBV12-3 or TRBV12-4 with TRBJ2-1, with TRBD1 matching 12 bases. Trimming at V came to 4 bases and at J to 4 bases, leaving 8 bases not matched to a gene. The CDR3 spans 17 residues.

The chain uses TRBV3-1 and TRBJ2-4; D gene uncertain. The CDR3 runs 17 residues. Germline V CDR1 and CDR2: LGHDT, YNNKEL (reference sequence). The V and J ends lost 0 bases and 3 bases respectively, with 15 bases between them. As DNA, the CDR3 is TGTGCCAGCAGCCAAGATGCGGAATCGCATTTCAAAAACATTCAGTACTTC. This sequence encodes CASSQDAESHFKNIQYF.

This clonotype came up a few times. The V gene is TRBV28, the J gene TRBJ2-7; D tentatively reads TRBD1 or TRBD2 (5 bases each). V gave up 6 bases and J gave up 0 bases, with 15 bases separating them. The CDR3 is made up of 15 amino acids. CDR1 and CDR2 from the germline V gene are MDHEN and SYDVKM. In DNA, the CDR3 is TGTGCCAGCAGGCCCGGGACGGCGAGCTCCTACGAGCAGTACTTC. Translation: CASRPGTASSYEQYF.

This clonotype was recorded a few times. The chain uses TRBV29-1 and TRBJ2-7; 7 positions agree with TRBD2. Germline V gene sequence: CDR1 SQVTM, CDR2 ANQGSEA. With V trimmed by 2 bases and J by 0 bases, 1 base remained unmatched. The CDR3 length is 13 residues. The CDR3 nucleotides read TGCAGCGTTGAATCGGGGGGCTCCTACGAGCAGTACTTC. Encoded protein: CSVESGGSYEQYF.

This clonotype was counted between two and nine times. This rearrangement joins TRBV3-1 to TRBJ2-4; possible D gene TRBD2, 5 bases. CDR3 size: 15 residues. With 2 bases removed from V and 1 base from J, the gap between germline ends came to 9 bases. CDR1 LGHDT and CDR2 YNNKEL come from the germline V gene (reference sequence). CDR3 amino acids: CASSQPRGAKNIQYF. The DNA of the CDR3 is TGTGCCAGCAGCCAACCTAGAGGGGCCAAAAACATTCAGTACTTC.

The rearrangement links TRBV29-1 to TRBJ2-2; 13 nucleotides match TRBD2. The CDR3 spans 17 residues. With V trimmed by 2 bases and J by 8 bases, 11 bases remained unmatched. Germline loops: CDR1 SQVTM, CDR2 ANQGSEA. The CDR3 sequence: CSVERDGLAGAGGELFF. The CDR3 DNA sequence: TGCAGCGTTGAAAGGGATGGACTAGCGGGAGCGGGGGGGGAGCTGTTTTTT.

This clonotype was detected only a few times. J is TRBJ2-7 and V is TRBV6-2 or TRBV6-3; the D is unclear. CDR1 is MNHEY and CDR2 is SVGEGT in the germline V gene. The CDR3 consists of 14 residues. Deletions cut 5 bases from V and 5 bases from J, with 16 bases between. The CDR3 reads CASSADRLPHEQYF. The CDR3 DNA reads TGTGCCAGCAGTGCGGACCGGCTACCCCACGAGCAGTACTTC.

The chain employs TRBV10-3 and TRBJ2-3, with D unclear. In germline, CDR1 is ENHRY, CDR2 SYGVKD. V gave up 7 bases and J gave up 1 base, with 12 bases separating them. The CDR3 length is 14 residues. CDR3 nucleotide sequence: TGTGCCATCACCCCAGGCCTTGGCACAGATACGCAGTATTTT. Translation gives CAITPGLGTDTQYF.

The CDR3 region is CSVEGREREGPIEQYF. The CDR3 bases are TGCAGCGTTGAAGGGCGGGAGCGGGAGGGCCCGATCGAGCAGTACTTC. V usage is TRBV29-1 and J usage is TRBJ2-7, with 10 bases lining up with TRBD2. From germline, CDR1 is SQVTM and CDR2 ANQGSEA. V lost 1 base to trimming and J lost 6 bases; unmatched junction nucleotides: 12. The CDR3 length is 16 residues.

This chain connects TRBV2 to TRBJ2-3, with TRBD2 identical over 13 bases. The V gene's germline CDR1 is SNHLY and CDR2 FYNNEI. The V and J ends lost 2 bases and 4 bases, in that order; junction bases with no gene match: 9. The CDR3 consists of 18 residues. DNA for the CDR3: TGTGCCAGCAGTGAATCCCTTGGACTAGCGGGAGAATCAGATACGCAGTATTTT. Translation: CASSESLGLAGESDTQYF. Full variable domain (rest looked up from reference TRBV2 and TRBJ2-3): EPEVTQTPSHQVTQMGQEVILRCVPISNHLYFYWYRQILGQKVEFLVSFYNNEISEKSEIFDDQFSVERPDGSNFTLKIRSTKLEDSAMYFCASSESLGLAGESDTQYFGPGTRLTVL.

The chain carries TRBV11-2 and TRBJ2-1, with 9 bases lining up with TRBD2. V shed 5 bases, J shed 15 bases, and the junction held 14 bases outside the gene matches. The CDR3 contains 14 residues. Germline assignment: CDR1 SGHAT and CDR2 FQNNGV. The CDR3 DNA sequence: TGTGCCAGCAGCCCCCCTGGTGTGGCGGGAGGGGGGTTCTTC. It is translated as CASSPPGVAGGGFF.

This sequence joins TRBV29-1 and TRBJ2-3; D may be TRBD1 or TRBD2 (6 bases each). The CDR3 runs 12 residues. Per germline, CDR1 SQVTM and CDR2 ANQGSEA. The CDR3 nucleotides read TGCAGTGAGGAGGGGGGCACAGATACGCAGTATTTT. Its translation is CSEEGGTDTQYF.